The TCR beta chain described here comes from a study of blood T cell repertoires in COVID-19. Study in general: The study drew acute and convalescent COVID-19 samples from the United States, Italy and Spain.

CDR1 and CDR2 from the germline V gene are DFQATT and SNEGSKA (reference sequence). This CDR3 has 12 residues. Trimming left V 3 bases short and J 0 bases short, with 5 bases between. All enrollees were roughly 18 to 89 years old and from about 24 US areas. The protocol was immunoSEQ multiplex PCR, while the TCRdb copy is restricted to in-frame clones and leaves out a portion. The data show 400,000 to 500,000 clones, about 88% seen once. The TCR comes from a woman aged 18-29 years who had been exposed to COVID-19. The rearrangement uses TRBV20-1 and TRBJ1-2; no firm D call. Material: PBMCs or T cells enriched from blood (not recorded which). In DNA form, the CDR3 reads TGCAGTGCTAGTACTTCTAACTATGGCTACACCTTC. Protein product: CSASTSNYGYTF.